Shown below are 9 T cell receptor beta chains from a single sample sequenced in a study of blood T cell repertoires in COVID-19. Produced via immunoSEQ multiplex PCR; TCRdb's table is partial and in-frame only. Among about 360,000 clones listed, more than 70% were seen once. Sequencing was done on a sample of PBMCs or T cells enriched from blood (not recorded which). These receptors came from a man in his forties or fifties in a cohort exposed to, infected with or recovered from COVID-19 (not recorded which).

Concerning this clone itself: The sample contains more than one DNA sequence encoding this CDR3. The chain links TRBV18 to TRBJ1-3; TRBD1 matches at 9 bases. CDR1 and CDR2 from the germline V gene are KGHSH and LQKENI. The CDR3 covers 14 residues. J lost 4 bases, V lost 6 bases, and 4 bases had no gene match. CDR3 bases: TGTGCCAGCTCTCCAGGACAGGGGGGAAACACCATATATTTT. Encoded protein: CASSPGQGGNTIYF.

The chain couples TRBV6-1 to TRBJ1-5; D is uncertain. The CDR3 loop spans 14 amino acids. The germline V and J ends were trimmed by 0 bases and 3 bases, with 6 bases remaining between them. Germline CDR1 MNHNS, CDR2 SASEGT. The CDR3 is CASSEANINQPQHF. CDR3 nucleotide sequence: TGTGCCAGCAGTGAAGCTAACATCAATCAGCCCCAGCATTTT.

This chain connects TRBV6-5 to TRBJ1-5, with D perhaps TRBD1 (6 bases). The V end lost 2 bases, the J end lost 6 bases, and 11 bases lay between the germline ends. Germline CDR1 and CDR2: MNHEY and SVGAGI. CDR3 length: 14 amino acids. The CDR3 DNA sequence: TGTGCCAGCAGTTACAACAGGGAATTTCAGCCCCAGCATTTT. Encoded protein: CASSYNREFQPQHF.

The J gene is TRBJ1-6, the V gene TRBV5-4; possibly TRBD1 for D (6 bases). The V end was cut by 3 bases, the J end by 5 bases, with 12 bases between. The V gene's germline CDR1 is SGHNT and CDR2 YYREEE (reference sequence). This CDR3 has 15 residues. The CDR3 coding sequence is TGTGCCAGCAGCTCCCGGGACACTAATAATTCACCCCTCCACTTT. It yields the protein CASSSRDTNNSPLHF.

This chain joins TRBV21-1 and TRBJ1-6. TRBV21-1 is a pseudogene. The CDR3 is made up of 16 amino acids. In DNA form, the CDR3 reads TGTGCCAGCAGCAGGGACTTCAGCTCCTATAATTCACCCCTCCACTTT. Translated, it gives CASSRDFSSYNSPLHF.

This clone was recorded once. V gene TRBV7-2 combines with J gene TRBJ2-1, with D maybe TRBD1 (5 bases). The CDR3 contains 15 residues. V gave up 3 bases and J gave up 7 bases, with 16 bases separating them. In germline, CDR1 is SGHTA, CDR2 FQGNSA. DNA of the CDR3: TGTGCCAGCAGCTTGAAAGGGGCGCTTCTGAATGAGCAGTTCTTC. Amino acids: CASSLKGALLNEQFF.

The CDR3 sequence: CASSLGTSGGSSYNEQFF. CDR3 bases: TGCGCCAGCAGCTTGGGGACTAGCGGGGGAAGCTCCTACAATGAGCAGTTCTTC. V is TRBV5-1 and J is TRBJ2-1; 13 nucleotides agree with TRBD2. CDR3 length: 18 residues. The germline V gene encodes CDR1 SGHRS and CDR2 YFSETQ. Losses at the gene ends were 0 bases for V and 0 bases for J; bases not matched to a gene: 3.

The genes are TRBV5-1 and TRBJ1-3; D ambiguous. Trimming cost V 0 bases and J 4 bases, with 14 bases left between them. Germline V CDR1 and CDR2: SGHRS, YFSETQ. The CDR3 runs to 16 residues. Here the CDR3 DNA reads TGCGCCAGCAGCTTGGTTAGTGCGTTTGCGGGAAACACCATATATTTT. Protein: CASSLVSAFAGNTIYF. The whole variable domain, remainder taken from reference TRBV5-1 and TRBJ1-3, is KAGVTQTPRYLIKTRGQQVTLSCSPISGHRSVSWYQQTPGQGLQFLFEYFSETQRNKGNFPGRFSGRQFSNSRSEMNVSTLELGDSALYLCASSLVSAFAGNTIYFGEGSWLTVV.

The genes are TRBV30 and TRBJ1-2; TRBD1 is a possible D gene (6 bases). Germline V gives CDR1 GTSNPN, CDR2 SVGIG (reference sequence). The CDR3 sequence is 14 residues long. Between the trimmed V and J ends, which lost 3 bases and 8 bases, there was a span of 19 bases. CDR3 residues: CAWRNLQGQGGYTF. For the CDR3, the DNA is TGTGCCTGGAGAAACCTCCAGGGGCAGGGAGGCTACACCTTC.